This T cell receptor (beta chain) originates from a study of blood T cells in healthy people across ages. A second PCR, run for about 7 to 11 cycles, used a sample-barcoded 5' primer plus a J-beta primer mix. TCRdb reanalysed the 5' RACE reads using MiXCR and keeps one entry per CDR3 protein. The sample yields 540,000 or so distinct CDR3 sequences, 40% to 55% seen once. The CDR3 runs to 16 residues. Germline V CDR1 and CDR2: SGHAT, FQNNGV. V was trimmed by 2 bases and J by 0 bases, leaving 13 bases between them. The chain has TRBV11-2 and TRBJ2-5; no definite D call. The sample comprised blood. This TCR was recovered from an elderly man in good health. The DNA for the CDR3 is TGTGCCAGCAGCTTATCCCGCTTTGAGTACCAAGAGACCCAGTACTTC. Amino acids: CASSLSRFEYQETQYF.